The source of this TCR beta chain is a study of blood T cell repertoires in COVID-19. Overall study: From the United States, Italy and Spain came samples of acute and convalescent COVID-19. The cDNA or gDNA used as material had been derived from T cells, B-cell-depleted T cells, or PBMCs.

In the case of this clone: The sample carries other DNA sequences with the same CDR3.

The CDR3 is 12 residues long. Trimming shortened V by 5 bases and J by 3 bases, and 8 bases separated the two germline ends. The germline V gene has CDR1 SNHLY and CDR2 FYNNEI. As originally analysed: By means of reference gene primer amplification, nucleated cell counts were estimated. The protocol was immunoSEQ multiplex PCR, while the TCRdb copy is restricted to in-frame clones and leaves out a portion. D and trimming were read from the DNA, whereas the V and J calls and clone size are those reported in that table. This sample yields roughly 80,000 clones, of which 78% are seen a single time; 15% belongs to the top ten.

The chain joins TRBV2 to TRBJ2-7; unclear D gene. The clonotype comes from a human donor in a cohort sampled during active COVID-19. What was sequenced was peripheral blood. Here the CDR3 reads CASSLPGYEQYV. Written as DNA, the CDR3 is TGTGCCAGCAGTTTGCCCGGCTACGAGCAGTACGTC.